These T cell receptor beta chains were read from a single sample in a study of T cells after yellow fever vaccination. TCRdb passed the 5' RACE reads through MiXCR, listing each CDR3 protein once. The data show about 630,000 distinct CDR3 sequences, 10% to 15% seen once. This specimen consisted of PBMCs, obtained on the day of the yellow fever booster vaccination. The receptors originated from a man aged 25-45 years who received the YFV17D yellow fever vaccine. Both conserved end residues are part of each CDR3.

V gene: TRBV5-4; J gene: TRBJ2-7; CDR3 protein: CATQGTSYEQYF
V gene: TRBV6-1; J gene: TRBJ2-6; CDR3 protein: CATDVSSGANVLTF
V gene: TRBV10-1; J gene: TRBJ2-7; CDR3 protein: CASRDGTRSSYEQYF
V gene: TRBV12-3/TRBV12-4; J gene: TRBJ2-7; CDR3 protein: CASREPGTGGYEQYF
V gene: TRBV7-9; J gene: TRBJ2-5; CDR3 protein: CATSSRGRWETQYF
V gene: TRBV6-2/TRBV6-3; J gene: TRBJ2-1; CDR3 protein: CASSPTRGVSEQFF
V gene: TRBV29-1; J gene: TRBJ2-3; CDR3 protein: CSVEGGTYSTDTQYF
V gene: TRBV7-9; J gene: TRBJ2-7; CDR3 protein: CASTQEGGTYEQYF
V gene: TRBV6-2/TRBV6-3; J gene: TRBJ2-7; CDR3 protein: CASTWTGNPAYEQYF
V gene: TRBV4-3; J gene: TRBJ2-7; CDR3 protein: CASSQGSGTSYEQYF
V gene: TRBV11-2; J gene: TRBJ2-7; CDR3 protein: CASSLGTNEQYF
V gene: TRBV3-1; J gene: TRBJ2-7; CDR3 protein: CASSQPDRTYEQYF
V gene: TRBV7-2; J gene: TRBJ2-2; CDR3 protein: CASSPRGPSNTGELFF
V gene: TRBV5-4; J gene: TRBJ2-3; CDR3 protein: CASSIRSISTDTQYF
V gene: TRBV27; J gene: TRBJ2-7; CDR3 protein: CASSFFAPSGSHYEQYF
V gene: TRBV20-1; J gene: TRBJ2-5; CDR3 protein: CSARELALGRETQYF
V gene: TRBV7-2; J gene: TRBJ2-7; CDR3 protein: CASSPRPGQGAYEQYF
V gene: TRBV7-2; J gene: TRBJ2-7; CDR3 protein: CASRARSSYEQYF
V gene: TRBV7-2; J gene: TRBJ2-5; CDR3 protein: CASSLAASGPTQYF
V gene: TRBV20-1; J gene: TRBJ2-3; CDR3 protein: CSARVYGVGDTQYF
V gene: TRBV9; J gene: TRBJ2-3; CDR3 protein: CASSVGGTGADTQYF
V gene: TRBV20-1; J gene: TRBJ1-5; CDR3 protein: CSARGTGGPLGGQPQHF
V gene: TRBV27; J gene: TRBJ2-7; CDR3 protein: CASSLFGRNYEQYF